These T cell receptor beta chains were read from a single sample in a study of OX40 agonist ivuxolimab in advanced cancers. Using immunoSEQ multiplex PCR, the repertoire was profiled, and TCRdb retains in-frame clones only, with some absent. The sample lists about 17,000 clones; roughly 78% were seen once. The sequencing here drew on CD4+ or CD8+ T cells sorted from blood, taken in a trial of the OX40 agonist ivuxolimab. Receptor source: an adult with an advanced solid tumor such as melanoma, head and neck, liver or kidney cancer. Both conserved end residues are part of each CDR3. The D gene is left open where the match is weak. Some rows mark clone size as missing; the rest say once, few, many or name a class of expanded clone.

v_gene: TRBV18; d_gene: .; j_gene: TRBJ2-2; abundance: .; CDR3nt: TGTGCCAGCCCCCTGGCGATGCCCGGGGAGCTGTTTTTT; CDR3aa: CASPLAMPGELFF
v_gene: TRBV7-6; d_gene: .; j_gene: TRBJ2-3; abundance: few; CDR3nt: TGTGCCAGCAGCTTAGTAGGCCAGTTCCCAGATACGCAGTATTTT; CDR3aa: CASSLVGQFPDTQYF
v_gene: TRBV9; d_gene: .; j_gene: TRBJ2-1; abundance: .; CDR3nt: TGTGCCAGCAGCGGCCCAGTGGGGACGTACAATGAGCAGTTCTTC; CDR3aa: CASSGPVGTYNEQFF
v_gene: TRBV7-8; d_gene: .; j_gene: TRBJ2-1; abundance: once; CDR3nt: TGTGCCAGCAGCTTCACCCTAACCTACAATGAGCAGTTCTTC; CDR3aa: CASSFTLTYNEQFF
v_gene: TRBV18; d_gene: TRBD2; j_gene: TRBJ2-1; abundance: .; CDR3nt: TGTGCCAGCCCGCCCCCGGCTAGCGGGAGGTACAATGAGCAGTTCTTC; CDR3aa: CASPPPASGRYNEQFF
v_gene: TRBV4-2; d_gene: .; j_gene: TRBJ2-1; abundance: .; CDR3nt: TGTGCCAGCAGCCAAGATTGGCGGCAGTTCTTC; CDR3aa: CASSQDWRQFF
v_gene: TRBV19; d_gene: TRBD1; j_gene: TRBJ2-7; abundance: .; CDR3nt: TGTGCCAGTAGTTATACTTACCCGGGACAGGGTTTCTCCTACGAGCAGTACTTC; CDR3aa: CASSYTYPGQGFSYEQYF
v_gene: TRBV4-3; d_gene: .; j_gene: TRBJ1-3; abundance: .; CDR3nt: TGCGCCAGCAGCCAAACACCAGCCTCTGGAAACACCATATATTTT; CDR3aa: CASSQTPASGNTIYF
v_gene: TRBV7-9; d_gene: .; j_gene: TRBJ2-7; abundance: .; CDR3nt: TGTGCCAGCAGCTTGGCACAAACCTACGAGCAGTACTTC; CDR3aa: CASSLAQTYEQYF
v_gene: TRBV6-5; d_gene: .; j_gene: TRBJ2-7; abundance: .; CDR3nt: TGTGCCAGCAGTTACTCAGGGCATGGGGACGAGCAGTACTTC; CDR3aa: CASSYSGHGDEQYF
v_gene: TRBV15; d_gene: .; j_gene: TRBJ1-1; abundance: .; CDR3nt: TGTGCCACCAGCAGAGTTTTAACTTTCGTTAGTTCGGCTTTCTTT; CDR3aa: CATSRVLTFVSSAFF
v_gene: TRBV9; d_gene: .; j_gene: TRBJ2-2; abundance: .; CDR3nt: TGTGCCAGCGCGGCCGGCTTCAACACCGGGGAGCTGTTTTTT; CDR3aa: CASAAGFNTGELFF
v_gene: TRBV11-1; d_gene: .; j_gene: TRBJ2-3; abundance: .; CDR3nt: TGTGCCAGCAGCACCCTAGCGTTTAGCACAGATACGCAGTATTTT; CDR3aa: CASSTLAFSTDTQYF
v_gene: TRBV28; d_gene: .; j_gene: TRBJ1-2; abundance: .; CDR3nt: TGTGCCAGCAGTTTATATGTGGATGGCTACACCTTC; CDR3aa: CASSLYVDGYTF
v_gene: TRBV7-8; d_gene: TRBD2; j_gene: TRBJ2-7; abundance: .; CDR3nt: TGTGCCAGCAGCCCTGAGCGGGGGTACGAGCAGTACTTC; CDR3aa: CASSPERGYEQYF
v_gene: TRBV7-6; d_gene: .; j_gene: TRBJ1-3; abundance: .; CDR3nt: TGTGCCAGCAGCTTAGAACCGAGCTCTGGAAACACCATATATTTT; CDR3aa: CASSLEPSSGNTIYF
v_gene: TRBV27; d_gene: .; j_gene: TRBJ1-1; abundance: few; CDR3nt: TGTGCCAGCAGTCAGGGACGGCTGAACACTGAAGCTTTCTTT; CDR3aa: CASSQGRLNTEAFF
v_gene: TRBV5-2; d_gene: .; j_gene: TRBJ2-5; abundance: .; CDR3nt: TGTGCCAGCAGCTTAGCCCTTGAGCAAGAGACCCAGTACTTC; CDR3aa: CASSLALEQETQYF
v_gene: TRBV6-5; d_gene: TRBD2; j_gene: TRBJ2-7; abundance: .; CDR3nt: TGTGCCAGCAGTACTCTAGCGGACCTCTCCTACGAGCAGTACTTC; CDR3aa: CASSTLADLSYEQYF
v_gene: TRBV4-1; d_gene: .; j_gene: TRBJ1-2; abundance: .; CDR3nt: TGCGCCAGCAGCCACCAATTGAATGAGGGCTACACCTTC; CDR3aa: CASSHQLNEGYTF
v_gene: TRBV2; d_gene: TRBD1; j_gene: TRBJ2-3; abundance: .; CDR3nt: TGTGCCAGCAGTGCGGGACAGTCCACAGATACGCAGTATTTT; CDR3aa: CASSAGQSTDTQYF
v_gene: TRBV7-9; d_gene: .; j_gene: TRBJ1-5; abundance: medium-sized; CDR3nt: TGTGCCAGCATAGGGTTTTGGAGTAATCAGCCCCAGCATTTT; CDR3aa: CASIGFWSNQPQHF